This T cell receptor beta chain was found in a study of blood T cell repertoires in COVID-19. At the level of the study: The United States, Italy and Spain supplied acute and convalescent COVID-19 samples. Sample material is recorded as cDNA or gDNA derived from T cells, B-cell-depleted T cells, or PBMCs.

In germline, CDR1 is SGHNT, CDR2 YYREEE (reference sequence). This CDR3 contains 15 residues. V lost 4 bases and J 4 bases, leaving 15 bases between the germline ends. Using immunoSEQ multiplex PCR, the repertoire was profiled, and TCRdb retains in-frame clones only, with some absent. This table holds roughly 240,000 clones, almost 85% found once. The Seattle site enrolled patients during active infection and followed them longitudinally. The TCR sequence derives from a man between 50 and 59 years old with COVID-19, enrolled during active disease. This chain connects TRBV5-4 to TRBJ2-1; D is unclear. Sequencing was performed on peripheral blood. The DNA of the CDR3 is TGTGCCAGCAGCCCCACCGCGGCGCGTTACAATGAGCAGTTCTTC. Translating it yields CASSPTAARYNEQFF.